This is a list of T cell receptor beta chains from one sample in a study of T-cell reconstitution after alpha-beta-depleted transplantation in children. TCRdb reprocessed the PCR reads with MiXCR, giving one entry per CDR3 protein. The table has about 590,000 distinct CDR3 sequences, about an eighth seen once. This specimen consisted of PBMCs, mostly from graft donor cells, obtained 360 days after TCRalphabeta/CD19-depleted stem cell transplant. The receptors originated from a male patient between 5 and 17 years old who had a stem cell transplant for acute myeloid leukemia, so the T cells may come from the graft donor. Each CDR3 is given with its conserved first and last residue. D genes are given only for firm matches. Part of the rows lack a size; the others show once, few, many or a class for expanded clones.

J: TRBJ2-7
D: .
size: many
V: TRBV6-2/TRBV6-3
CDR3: CASSWTSLYSYEQYF
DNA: TGTGCCAGCAGCTGGACTTCTCTATATTCCTACGAGCAGTACTTC

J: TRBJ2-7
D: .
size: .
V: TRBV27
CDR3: CASSPSKPRYEQYF
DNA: TGTGCCAGCAGCCCCTCGAAACCGCGGTACGAGCAGTACTTC

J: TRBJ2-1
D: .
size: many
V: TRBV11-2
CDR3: CASRLGGLLGQFF
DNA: TGTGCCAGCAGACTCGGGGGCTTGCTCGGGCAGTTCTTC

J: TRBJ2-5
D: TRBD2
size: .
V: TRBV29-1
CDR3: CSVDGASGHQETQYF
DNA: TGCAGCGTTGACGGGGCTAGCGGGCACCAAGAGACCCAGTACTTC

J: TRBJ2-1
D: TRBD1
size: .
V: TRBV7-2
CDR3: CASTADRGASGEQFF
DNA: TGTGCCAGCACCGCGGACAGGGGCGCGTCTGGTGAGCAGTTCTTC

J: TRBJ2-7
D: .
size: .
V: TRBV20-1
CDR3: CSAGTGRTGYEQYF
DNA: TGCAGTGCTGGAACAGGGCGAACGGGCTACGAGCAGTACTTC

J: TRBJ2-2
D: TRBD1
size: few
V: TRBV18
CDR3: CASSPLSRTGPPNTGELFF
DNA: TGTGCCAGCTCACCACTGAGCCGGACAGGGCCACCGAACACCGGGGAGCTGTTTTTT

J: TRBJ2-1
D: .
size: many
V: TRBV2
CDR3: CASSPGGPDDEQFF
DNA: TGTGCCAGCAGTCCCGGGGGACCCGATGATGAGCAGTTCTTC

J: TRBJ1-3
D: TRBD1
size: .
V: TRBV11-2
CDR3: CASSHGQGAGNTIYF
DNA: TGTGCCAGCAGCCACGGACAGGGGGCGGGAAACACCATATATTTT

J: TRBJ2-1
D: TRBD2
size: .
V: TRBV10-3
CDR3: CAISETSGRAANEQFF
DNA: TGTGCCATCAGTGAGACTAGCGGGAGGGCCGCCAATGAGCAGTTCTTC

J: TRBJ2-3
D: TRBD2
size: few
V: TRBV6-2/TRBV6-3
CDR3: CASIITRREGPRGDTQYF
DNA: TGTGCCAGCATAATAACTCGGCGGGAGGGCCCTCGAGGAGATACGCAGTATTTT

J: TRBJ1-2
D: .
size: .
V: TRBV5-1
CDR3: CASSSQQGLGGETF
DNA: TGCGCCAGCAGCTCACAACAGGGACTTGGGGGAGAGACCTTC